Detailed here is one T cell receptor (beta chain). Its antigen is not yet known. No much larger clone exists at a distance of one base, and base qualities are not known. The data stem from a study of cytomegalovirus exposure and HLA in healthy donors (dated by TCRdb to between 2016 and 2019). Turning to the overall study: A later analysis indicated that the 120 or so validation repertoires were generated on the platform also employed for the 650 to 850 repertoires of the first cohort. To predict cytomegalovirus infection status, the study combined high-throughput TCR immunosequencing, statistical association of individual TCRs with disease status, and machine learning. In addition to the first cohort of 500 to 850 subjects, a separate validation cohort of 120 different subjects was used. The study aimed to test whether signatures of past pathogen exposure could be identified by cataloging public T cell receptors.

Study-wide findings and limitations: The validation cohort had no HLA typing available for a later analysis, so co-occurrence within that cohort was assessed over all 110 or so repertoires. Most TCR sequences were seen in very few donors, while some public TCRs were found in many individuals. Cytomegalovirus status was reported to be diagnosed by the classifier with high specificity and sensitivity in both the original and validation cohorts. Subsequent analysis determined that TCRs grouped into clusters in the first cohort also showed a tendency toward co-occurrence across the 130 or so validation repertoires, and about 93% of cluster scores exceeded 0. In the study, 150 to 200 TCR beta chains were listed as associated with cytomegalovirus. A few of the identified cytomegalovirus-associated TCR beta chains were confirmed in vitro to be specific for cytomegalovirus antigens. According to the authors, the approach could potentially be generalized to other disease states and immunological phenotypes.

Donors formed part of the validation cohort, which comprised approximately 130 subjects and was distinct from the first cohort of over 500 subjects. From cysteine to phenylalanine, the CDR3 is 14 amino acids long. Only the CDR3 DNA is retained, 42 bases long and in frame from the first base. Based on the germline V gene, the CDR1 and CDR2 sequences are SGHTA and FQGNSA. Here V drops 5 bases and J drops 2 bases, and the junction holds 6 bases not matched to any gene. Library preparation employed the immunoSEQ multiplex PCR assay. The published analysis was carried out like this. A statistical classification framework was developed to diagnose cytomegalovirus status using the catalog of TCR beta chain sequences. TCRdb limited this immuneACCESS table to in-frame rearrangements with V and J called. A share of clones is missing; checked studies link under half to unresolved V genes, and the rest is unexplained. For V, J and clone size, that table is used; D and trimming come from the DNA. The sample records under 200,000 clones, roughly 89% of which are singletons. About a tenth of the sample lies in the top ten.

The rearranged segments are TRBV7-2 and TRBJ2-7, with 7 bases matching TRBD1. Sequenced sample: PBMCs. The receptor comes from a woman between 18 and 29 years old in good health and CMV-seropositive. This receptor carries the CDR3 CASSLLGQTYEQYF. The nucleotide sequence is TGTGCCAGCAGCCTACTGGGACAGACCTACGAGCAGTACTTC.